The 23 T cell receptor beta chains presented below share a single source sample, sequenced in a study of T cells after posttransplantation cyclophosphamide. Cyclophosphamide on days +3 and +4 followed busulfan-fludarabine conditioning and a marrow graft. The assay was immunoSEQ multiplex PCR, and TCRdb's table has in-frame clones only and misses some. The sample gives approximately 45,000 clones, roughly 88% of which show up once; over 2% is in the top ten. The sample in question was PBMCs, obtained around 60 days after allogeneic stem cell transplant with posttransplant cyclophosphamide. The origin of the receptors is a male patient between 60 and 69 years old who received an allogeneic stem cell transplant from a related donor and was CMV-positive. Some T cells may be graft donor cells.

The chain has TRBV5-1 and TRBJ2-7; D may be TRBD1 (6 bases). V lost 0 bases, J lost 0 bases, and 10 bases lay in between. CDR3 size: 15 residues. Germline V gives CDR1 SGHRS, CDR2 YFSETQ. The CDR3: CASSLGQEVSYEQYF. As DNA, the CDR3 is TGCGCCAGCAGCTTGGGACAGGAGGTCTCCTACGAGCAGTACTTC. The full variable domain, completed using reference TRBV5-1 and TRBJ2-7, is KAGVTQTPRYLIKTRGQQVTLSCSPISGHRSVSWYQQTPGQGLQFLFEYFSETQRNKGNFPGRFSGRQFSNSRSEMNVSTLELGDSALYLCASSLGQEVSYEQYFGPGTRLTVT.

The CDR3 DNA follows: TGTGCCAGCAGTTACCCTTTAGAGACCCAGTACTTC. Translation: CASSYPLETQYF. The chain couples TRBV6-5 to TRBJ2-5, with D unclear. The V end was cut by 2 bases, the J end by 4 bases, with 5 bases between. CDR1 is MNHEY and CDR2 is SVGAGI in the germline V gene. This CDR3 has 12 amino acids.

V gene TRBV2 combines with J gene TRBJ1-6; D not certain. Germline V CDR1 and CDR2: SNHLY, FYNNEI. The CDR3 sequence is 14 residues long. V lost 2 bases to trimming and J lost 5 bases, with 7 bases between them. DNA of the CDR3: TGTGCCAGCAGTGAACGGGTTAATAATTCACCCCTCCACTTT. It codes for CASSERVNNSPLHF.

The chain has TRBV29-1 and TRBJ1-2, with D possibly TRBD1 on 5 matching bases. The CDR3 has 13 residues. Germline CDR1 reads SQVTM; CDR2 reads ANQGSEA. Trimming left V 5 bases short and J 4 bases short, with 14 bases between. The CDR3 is CSVTRQSSYGYTF. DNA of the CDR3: TGCAGCGTTACAAGACAGAGTAGCTATGGCTACACCTTC.

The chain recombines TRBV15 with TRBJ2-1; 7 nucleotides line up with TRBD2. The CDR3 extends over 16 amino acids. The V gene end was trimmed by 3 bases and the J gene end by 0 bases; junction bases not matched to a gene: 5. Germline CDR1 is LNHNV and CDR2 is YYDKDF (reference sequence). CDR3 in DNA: TGTGCCACCAGCAGGCGAGCGGGGAGCTCCTACAATGAGCAGTTCTTC. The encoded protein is CATSRRAGSSYNEQFF.

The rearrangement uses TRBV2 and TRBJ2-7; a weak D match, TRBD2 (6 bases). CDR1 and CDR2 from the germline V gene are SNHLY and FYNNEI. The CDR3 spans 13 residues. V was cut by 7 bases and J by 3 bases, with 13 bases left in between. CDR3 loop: CASKTGVYYEQYV. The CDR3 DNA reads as TGTGCCAGCAAAACGGGAGTATACTACGAGCAGTACGTC.

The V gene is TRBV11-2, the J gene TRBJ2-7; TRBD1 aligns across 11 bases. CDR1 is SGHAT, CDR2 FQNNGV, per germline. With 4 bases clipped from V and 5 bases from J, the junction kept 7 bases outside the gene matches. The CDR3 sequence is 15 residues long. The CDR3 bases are TGTGCCAGCAGCTCCCCGGGACAGGGGGTCCACGAGCAGTACTTC. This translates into CASSSPGQGVHEQYF.

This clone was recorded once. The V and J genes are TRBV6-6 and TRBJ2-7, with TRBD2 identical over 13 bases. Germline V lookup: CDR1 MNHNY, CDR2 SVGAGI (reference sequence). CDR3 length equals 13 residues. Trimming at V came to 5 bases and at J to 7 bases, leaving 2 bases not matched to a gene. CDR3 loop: CASSRLAGGEQYF. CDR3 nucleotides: TGTGCCAGCAGTCGACTAGCGGGGGGAGAGCAGTACTTC.

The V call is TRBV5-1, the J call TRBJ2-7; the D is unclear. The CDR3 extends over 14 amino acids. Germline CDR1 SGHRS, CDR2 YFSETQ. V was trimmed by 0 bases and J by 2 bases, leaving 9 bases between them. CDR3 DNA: TGCGCCAGCAGCTTGGTCGGTGGGCCCTACGAGCAGTACTTC. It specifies CASSLVGGPYEQYF. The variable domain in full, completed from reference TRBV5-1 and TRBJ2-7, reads KAGVTQTPRYLIKTRGQQVTLSCSPISGHRSVSWYQQTPGQGLQFLFEYFSETQRNKGNFPGRFSGRQFSNSRSEMNVSTLELGDSALYLCASSLVGGPYEQYFGPGTRLTVT.

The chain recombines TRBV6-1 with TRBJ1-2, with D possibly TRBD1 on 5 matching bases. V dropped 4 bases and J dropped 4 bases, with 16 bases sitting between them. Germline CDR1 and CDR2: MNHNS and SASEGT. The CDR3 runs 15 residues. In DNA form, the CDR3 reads TGTGCCAGCAGTGTTATATCGGGGGTAGGCTATGGCTACACCTTC. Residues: CASSVISGVGYGYTF.

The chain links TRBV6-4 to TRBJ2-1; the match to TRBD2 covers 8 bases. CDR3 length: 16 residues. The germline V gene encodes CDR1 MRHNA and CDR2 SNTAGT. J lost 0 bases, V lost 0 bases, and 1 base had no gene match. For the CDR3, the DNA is TGTGCCAGCAGTGACTCCGGGACTAGCTCCTACAATGAGCAGTTCTTC. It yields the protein CASSDSGTSSYNEQFF.

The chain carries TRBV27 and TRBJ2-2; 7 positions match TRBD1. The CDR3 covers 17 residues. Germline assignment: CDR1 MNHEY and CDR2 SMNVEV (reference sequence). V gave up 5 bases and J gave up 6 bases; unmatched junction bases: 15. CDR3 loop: CASSLTGTLGPSGELFF. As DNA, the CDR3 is TGTGCCAGCAGTCTGACAGGGACCCTGGGTCCCTCCGGGGAGCTGTTTTTT.

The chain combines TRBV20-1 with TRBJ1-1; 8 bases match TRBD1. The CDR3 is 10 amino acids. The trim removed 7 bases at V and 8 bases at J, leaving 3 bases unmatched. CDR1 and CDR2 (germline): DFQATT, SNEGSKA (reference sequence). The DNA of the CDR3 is TGCAGTGTGAGGGACAGGGAAGCTTTCTTT. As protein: CSVRDREAFF.

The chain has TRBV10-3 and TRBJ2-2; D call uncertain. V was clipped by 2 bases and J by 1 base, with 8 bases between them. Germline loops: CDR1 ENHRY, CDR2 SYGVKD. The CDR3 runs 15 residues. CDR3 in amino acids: CAISEAGMNTGELFF. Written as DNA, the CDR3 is TGTGCCATCAGTGAGGCAGGAATGAACACCGGGGAGCTGTTTTTT.

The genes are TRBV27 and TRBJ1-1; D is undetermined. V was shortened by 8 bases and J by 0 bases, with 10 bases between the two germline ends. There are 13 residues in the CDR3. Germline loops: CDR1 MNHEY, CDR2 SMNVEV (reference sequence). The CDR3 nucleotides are TGTGCCAGCCAACTAGGACTGAACACTGAAGCTTTCTTT. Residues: CASQLGLNTEAFF.

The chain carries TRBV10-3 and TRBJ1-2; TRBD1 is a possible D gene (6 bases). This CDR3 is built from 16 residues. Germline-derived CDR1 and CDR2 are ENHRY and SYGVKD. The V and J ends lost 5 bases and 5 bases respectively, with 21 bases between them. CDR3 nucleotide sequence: TGTGCCATCAGTAGGGACACCGAAAAGGGAGGGTATGGCTACACCTTC. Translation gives CAISRDTEKGGYGYTF.

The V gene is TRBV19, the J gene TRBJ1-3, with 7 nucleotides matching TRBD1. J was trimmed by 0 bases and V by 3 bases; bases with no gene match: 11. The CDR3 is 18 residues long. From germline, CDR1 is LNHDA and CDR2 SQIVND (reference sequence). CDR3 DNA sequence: TGTGCCAGTAGTATCTCCCAGGGACAGAAAGCCTCTGGAAACACCATATATTTT. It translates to CASSISQGQKASGNTIYF. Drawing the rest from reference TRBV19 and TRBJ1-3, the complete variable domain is DGGITQSPKYLFRKEGQNVTLSCEQNLNHDAMYWYRQDPGQGLRLIYYSQIVNDFQKGDIAEGYSVSREKKESFPLTVTSAQKNPTAFYLCASSISQGQKASGNTIYFGEGSWLTVV.

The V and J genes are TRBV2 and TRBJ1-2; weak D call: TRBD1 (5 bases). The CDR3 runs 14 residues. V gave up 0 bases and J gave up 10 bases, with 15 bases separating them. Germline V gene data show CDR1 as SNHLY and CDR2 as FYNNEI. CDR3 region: CASSEAREGVDYTF. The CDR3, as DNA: TGTGCCAGCAGTGAAGCGCGCGAAGGGGTGGACTACACCTTC.

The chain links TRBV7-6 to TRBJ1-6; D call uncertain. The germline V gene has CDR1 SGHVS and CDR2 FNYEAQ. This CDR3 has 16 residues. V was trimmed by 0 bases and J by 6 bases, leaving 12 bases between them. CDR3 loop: CASSLAQAHPNSPLHF. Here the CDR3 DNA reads TGTGCCAGCAGCTTAGCCCAGGCTCACCCTAATTCACCCCTCCACTTT.

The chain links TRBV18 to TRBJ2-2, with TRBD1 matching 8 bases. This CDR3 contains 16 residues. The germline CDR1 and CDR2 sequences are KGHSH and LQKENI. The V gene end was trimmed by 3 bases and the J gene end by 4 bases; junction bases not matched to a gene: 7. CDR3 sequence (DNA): TGTGCCAGCTCACCCCGGACAGGGAGAATCACCGGGGAGCTGTTTTTT. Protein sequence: CASSPRTGRITGELFF.

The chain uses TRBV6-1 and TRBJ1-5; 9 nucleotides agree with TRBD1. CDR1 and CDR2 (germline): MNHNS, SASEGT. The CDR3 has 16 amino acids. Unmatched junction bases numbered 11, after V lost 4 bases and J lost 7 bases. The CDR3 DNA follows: TGTGCCAGCAGTGGCACGCCGACAGGGGGAAGGCAGCCCCAGCATTTT. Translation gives CASSGTPTGGRQPQHF.

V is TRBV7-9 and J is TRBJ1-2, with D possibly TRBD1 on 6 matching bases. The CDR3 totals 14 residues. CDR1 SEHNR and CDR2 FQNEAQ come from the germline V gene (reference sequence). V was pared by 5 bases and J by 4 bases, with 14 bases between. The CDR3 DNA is TGTGCCAGCAGCCAATTCGCGGGGGCCTATGGCTACACCTTC. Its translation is CASSQFAGAYGYTF.

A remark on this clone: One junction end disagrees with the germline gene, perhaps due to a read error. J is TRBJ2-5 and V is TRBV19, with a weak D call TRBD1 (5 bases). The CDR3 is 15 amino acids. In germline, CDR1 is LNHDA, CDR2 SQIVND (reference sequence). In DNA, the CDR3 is TGTGTCAGTAGTTCCTTCCAAACAGGAATGGAGACCCAGTACTTC. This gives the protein CVSSSFQTGMETQYF.